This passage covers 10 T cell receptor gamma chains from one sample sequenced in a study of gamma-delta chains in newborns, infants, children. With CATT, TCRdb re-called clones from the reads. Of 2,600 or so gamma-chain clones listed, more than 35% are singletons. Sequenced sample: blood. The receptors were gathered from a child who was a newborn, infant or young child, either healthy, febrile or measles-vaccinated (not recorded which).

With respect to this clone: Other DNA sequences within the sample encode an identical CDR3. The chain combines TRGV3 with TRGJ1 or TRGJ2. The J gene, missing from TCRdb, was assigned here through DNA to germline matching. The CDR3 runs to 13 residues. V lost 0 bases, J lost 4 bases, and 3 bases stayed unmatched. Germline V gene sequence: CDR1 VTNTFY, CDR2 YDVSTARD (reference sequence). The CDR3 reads CATWDRRYYKKLF. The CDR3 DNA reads TGTGCCACCTGGGACAGGCGGTATTATAAGAAACTCTTT.

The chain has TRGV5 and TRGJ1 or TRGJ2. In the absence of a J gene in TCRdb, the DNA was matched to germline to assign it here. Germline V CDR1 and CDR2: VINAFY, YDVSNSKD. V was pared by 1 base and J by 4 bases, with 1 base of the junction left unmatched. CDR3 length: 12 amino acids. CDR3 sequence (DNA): TGTGCCACCTGGGACAGATATTATAAGAAACTCTTT. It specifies CATWDRYYKKLF.

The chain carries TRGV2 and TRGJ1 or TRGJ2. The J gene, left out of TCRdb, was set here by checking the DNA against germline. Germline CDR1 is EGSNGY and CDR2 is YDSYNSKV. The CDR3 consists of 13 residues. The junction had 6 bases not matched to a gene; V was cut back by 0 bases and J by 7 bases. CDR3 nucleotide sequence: TGTGCCACCTGGGACGGGCGGTGGTATAAGAAACTCTTT. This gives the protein CATWDGRWYKKLF.

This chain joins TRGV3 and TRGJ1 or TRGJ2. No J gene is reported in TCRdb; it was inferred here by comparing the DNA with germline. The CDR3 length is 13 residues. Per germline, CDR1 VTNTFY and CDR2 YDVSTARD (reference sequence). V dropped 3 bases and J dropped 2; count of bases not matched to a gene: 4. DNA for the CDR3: TGTGCCACCTGGGACTTCCATTATTATAAGAAACTCTTT. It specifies CATWDFHYYKKLF.

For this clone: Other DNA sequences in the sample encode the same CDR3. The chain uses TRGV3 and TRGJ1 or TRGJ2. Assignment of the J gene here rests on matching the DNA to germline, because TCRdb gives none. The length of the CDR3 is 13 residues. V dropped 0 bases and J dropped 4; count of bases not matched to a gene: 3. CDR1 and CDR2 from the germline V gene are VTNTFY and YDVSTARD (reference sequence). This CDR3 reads CATWDRHYYKKLF. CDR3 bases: TGTGCCACCTGGGACAGGCACTATTATAAGAAACTCTTT.

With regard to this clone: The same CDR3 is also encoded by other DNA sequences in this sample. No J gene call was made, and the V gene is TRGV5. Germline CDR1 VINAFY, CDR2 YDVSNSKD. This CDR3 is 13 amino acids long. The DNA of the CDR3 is TGTGCCACCTGGACAAGAAATCCCCGGGAGAAACTCTTC. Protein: CATWTRNPREKLF.

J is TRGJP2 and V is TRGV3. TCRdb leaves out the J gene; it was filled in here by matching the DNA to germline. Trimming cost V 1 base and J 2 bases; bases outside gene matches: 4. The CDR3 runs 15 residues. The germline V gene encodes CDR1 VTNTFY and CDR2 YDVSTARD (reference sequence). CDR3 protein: CATWDRPSSDWIKTF. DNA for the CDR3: TGTGCCACCTGGGACAGACCGAGTAGTGATTGGATCAAGACGTTT.

The CDR3 is CATWDGRRSDWIKTF. The DNA of the CDR3 is TGTGCCACCTGGGATGGGCGTCGCAGTGATTGGATCAAGACGTTT. This chain uses TRGV4 with TRGJP2. This CDR3 is built from 15 residues. Germline V gene sequence: CDR1 EGSTGY, CDR2 YDSYTSSV. With V trimmed by 0 bases and J by 5 bases, 6 bases remained unmatched.

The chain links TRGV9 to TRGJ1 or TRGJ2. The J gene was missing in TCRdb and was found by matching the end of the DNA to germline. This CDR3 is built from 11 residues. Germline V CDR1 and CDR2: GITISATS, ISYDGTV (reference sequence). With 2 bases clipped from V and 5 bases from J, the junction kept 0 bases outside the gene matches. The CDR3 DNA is TGTGCCTTGTGGGAGGATTATAAGAAACTCTTT. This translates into CALWEDYKKLF.

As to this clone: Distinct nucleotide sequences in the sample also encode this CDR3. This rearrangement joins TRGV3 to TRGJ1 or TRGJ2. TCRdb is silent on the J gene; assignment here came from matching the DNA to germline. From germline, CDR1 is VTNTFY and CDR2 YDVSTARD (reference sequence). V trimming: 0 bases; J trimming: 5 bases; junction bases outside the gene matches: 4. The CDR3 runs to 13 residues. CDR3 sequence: CATWDRPNYKKLF. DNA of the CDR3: TGTGCCACCTGGGACAGGCCAAATTATAAGAAACTCTTT.